These 32 T cell receptor beta chains came from one sample sequenced in a study of T cell repertoires in cytomegalovirus infection. TCRdb processed the reads anew with MiXCR; each CDR3 protein has one entry. The sample shows 75,000 to 100,000 distinct CDR3 sequences, 45% to 50% of them seen only once. What these receptors recognize is not known. The sample in question was CD8+ T cells from cultured PBMCs, obtained from culture after CMV antigen stimulation. All receptors come from a human donor in good health (CMV status not recorded). Some clones in this sample may be carry-over from other donors' samples.

The chain employs TRBV6-2 or TRBV6-3 and TRBJ2-3; 12 nucleotides line up with TRBD2. Trimming took 5 bases from V and 1 from J; bases not matched to a gene: 25. CDR3 length equals 23 residues. In germline, CDR1 is MNHEY, CDR2 SVGEGT. The chain's CDR3 is CASSDDPDLVASGGALRTDTQYF. In DNA form, the CDR3 reads TGTGCCAGCAGTGACGACCCTGACTTGGTGGCTAGCGGGGGGGCCCTGCGCACAGATACGCAGTATTTT.

This chain connects TRBV11-2 to TRBJ2-1; the match to TRBD2 covers 15 bases. The CDR3 has 18 amino acids. J gave up 6 bases and V 3 bases, and 9 bases lay outside the gene matches. Germline V gives CDR1 SGHAT, CDR2 FQNNGV. CDR3 coding DNA: TGTGCCAGCAGCTTTTGGACTAGCGGGGGGGGGTCGAGCAATGAGCAGTTCTTC. Translated: CASSFWTSGGGSSNEQFF.

This clonotype was detected a few times. The V call is TRBV28, the J call TRBJ1-5; D may be TRBD1 (6 bases). Trimming took 6 bases from V and 2 from J, leaving 14 bases between them. From germline, CDR1 is MDHEN and CDR2 SYDVKM. The CDR3 runs to 15 residues. The CDR3 nucleotides read TGTGCCAGCAGACGACAGGTCGTTCGCAATCAGCCCCAGCATTTT. Translating gives CASRRQVVRNQPQHF.

This clonotype was observed a few times. The chain is built from TRBV29-1 and TRBJ2-3, with no clear D. Trimming removed 3 bases from V and 2 bases from J, with 6 bases in between. Germline V gives CDR1 SQVTM, CDR2 ANQGSEA. This CDR3 is 12 amino acids long. For the CDR3, the DNA is TGCAGCGTTGAGGAACCCACAGATACGCAGTATTTT. It is translated as CSVEEPTDTQYF.

This clonotype turned up a few times. The chain combines TRBV29-1 with TRBJ1-3; perhaps TRBD1 as D (5 bases). The CDR3 loop spans 15 amino acids. The germline gives CDR1 SQVTM, CDR2 ANQGSEA. Deletions cut 6 bases from V and 0 bases from J, with 15 bases between. CDR3 nucleotide sequence: TGCAGCGTCTGGGAGACAGACCTCTCTGGAAACACCATATATTTT. Translated: CSVWETDLSGNTIYF. The full variable domain, with the rest looked up from reference TRBV29-1 and TRBJ1-3, is SAVISQKPSRDICQRGTSLTIQCQVDSQVTMMFWYRQQPGQSLTLIATANQGSEATYESGFVIDKFPISRPNLTFSTLTVSNMSPEDSSIYLCSVWETDLSGNTIYFGEGSWLTVV.

The gene calls are TRBV28 and TRBJ2-7; 7 nucleotides match TRBD1. The V segment lost 2 bases and the J segment 8 bases; nucleotides outside the gene matches: 15. The CDR3 is made up of 16 amino acids. Looked up from germline, CDR1 is MDHEN and CDR2 is SYDVKM. The CDR3 nucleotides are TGTGCCAGCAGTTTAGTAACACAGGGGCACCTTACGCAGCAGTACTTC. Its protein is CASSLVTQGHLTQQYF. The full variable domain, with the rest looked up from reference TRBV28 and TRBJ2-7, is DVKVTQSSRYLVKRTGEKVFLECVQDMDHENMFWYRQDPGLGLRLIYFSYDVKMKEKGDIPEGYSVSREKKERFSLILESASTNQTSMYLCASSLVTQGHLTQQYFGPGTRLTVT.

V and J are TRBV27 and TRBJ1-2; D is possibly TRBD1 (5 bases). Trimming shortened V by 8 bases and J by 7 bases, and 17 bases separated the two germline ends. This CDR3 contains 13 residues. CDR1 is MNHEY, CDR2 SMNVEV, per germline (reference sequence). The CDR3 here is CASVGGGGGGYTF. DNA of the CDR3: TGTGCCAGCGTCGGGGGGGGGGGAGGTGGCTACACCTTC.

This clonotype was recorded a few times. The gene calls are TRBV12-5 and TRBJ1-1; D possibly corresponds to TRBD1 (6 bases). V was shortened by 8 bases and J by 2 bases, with 12 bases between the two germline ends. Germline values: CDR1 LGHNT, CDR2 FRNRAP. The CDR3 has 13 residues. The CDR3 sequence is CASLRTVNTEAFF. The CDR3 region has the DNA TGTGCTAGTTTGCGGACAGTTAACACTGAAGCTTTCTTT.

This clonotype has only a few counts. This sequence joins TRBV6-1 and TRBJ2-7; D is undetermined. V was pared by 2 bases and J by 4 bases, with 6 bases between. This CDR3 is 12 amino acids long. Per the germline V gene, CDR1 is MNHNS and CDR2 is SASEGT. The CDR3 reads CASSEPSYEQYF. CDR3 in DNA: TGTGCCAGCAGTGAACCTAGTTACGAGCAGTACTTC.

This chain joins TRBV11-1 and TRBJ2-1; 8 bases map to TRBD2. V trimming: 5 bases; J trimming: 3 bases; junction bases outside the gene matches: 6. The germline V gene has CDR1 SGHAT and CDR2 FQDESV (reference sequence). This CDR3 is 15 amino acids long. The DNA of the CDR3 is TGTGCCAGCAGCCGGAGCGGGGGTGACTACAATGAGCAGTTCTTC. Amino acids: CASSRSGGDYNEQFF.

The rearrangement joins TRBV7-6 to TRBJ2-2, with D uncertain. The CDR3 is 15 amino acids. V was cut by 7 bases and J by 5 bases, with 17 bases left in between. Germline CDR1 and CDR2: SGHVS and FNYEAQ. CDR3 DNA: TGTGCCAGCACCCCCAGAGGCAGGCTAACCGGGGAGCTGTTTTTT. This translates into CASTPRGRLTGELFF.

The chain has TRBV25-1 and TRBJ2-5; the D is unclear. The CDR3 consists of 13 residues. In germline, CDR1 is MGHDK, CDR2 SYGVNS. Between the trimmed V and J ends, which lost 1 base and 5 bases, there was a span of 8 bases. CDR3 DNA: TGTGCCAGCAGTGAATCTATAATGGAGACCCAGTACTTC. Its translation: CASSESIMETQYF.

The chain employs TRBV5-1 and TRBJ2-1, with a tentative D call TRBD1 (5 bases). CDR3 length: 12 residues. Germline-derived CDR1 and CDR2 are SGHRS and YFSETQ. V dropped 5 bases and J dropped 6 bases, with 9 bases sitting between them. The chain's CDR3 is CASRTELNEQFF. The CDR3 DNA is TGCGCCAGCAGGACAGAACTCAATGAGCAGTTCTTC. The whole variable domain, filled in from reference TRBV5-1 and TRBJ2-1, reads KAGVTQTPRYLIKTRGQQVTLSCSPISGHRSVSWYQQTPGQGLQFLFEYFSETQRNKGNFPGRFSGRQFSNSRSEMNVSTLELGDSALYLCASRTELNEQFFGPGTRLTVL.

This clonotype has more than one count but fewer than ten. The rearrangement uses TRBV7-9 and TRBJ2-1; 11 bases are shared with TRBD1. There are 15 residues in the CDR3. The J segment lost 7 bases and the V segment lost 5 bases, leaving 7 bases of the junction unmatched. Germline CDR1 SEHNR, CDR2 FQNEAQ (reference sequence). CDR3 in DNA: TGTGCCAGCAGCGCCGGGACAGGGGGGAGGAATGAGCAGTTCTTC. As protein: CASSAGTGGRNEQFF.

The chain combines TRBV7-8 with TRBJ1-2, with 7 bases fitting TRBD1. Germline-derived CDR1 and CDR2 are SGHVS and FQNEAQ. V shed 1 base, J shed 7 bases, and the junction held 9 bases outside the gene matches. This CDR3 contains 15 residues. The CDR3 sequence is CASSLVAGTEAGYTF. The CDR3 coding sequence is TGTGCCAGCAGCTTAGTCGCCGGGACAGAGGCTGGCTACACCTTC.

In regard to this clonotype: A read error may be the cause here, since a much bigger clone is one base away. J is TRBJ2-3 and V is TRBV7-8, with D possibly being TRBD1 (6 bases). Trimming stripped 5 bases from V and 2 bases from J, with 17 bases between. The CDR3 sequence is 16 residues long. Germline V gives CDR1 SGHVS, CDR2 FQNEAQ. The CDR3 DNA is TGTGCCAGCAGCCCTAGGGGGACGACTATCACAGATACGCAGTATTTT. Protein product: CASSPRGTTITDTQYF. The full variable domain, rest sourced from reference TRBV7-8 and TRBJ2-3, is GAGVSQSPRYKVAKRGQDVALRCDPISGHVSLFWYQQALGQGPEFLTYFQNEAQLDKSGLPSDRFFAERPEGSVSTLKIQRTQQEDSAVYLCASSPRGTTITDTQYFGPGTRLTVL.

This clonotype was seen a few times. V gene TRBV20-1 combines with J gene TRBJ2-7; no clear D. V was cut by 1 base and J by 7 bases, with 8 bases left in between. The CDR3 consists of 11 residues. CDR1 is DFQATT, CDR2 SNEGSKA, per germline (reference sequence). Here the CDR3 reads CSARGRIEQYF. Written as DNA, the CDR3 is TGCAGTGCTAGAGGAAGAATTGAGCAGTACTTC.

This clonotype was detected only a few times. This sequence joins TRBV11-2 and TRBJ1-2; maybe TRBD1 (6 bases). The V gene lost 0 bases and the J gene lost 0 bases, with 8 bases spanning the gap. This CDR3 has 15 residues. Germline V gene data show CDR1 as SGHAT and CDR2 as FQNNGV. The CDR3, as DNA: TGTGCCAGCAGCTTAGAGCAGGGGTCTAACTATGGCTACACCTTC. Its translation: CASSLEQGSNYGYTF.

The chain links TRBV11-1 to TRBJ2-7, with D tentatively TRBD1 or TRBD2 (5 bases each). The V end lost 8 bases, the J end lost 7 bases, and 18 bases lay between the germline ends. CDR1 is SGHAT, CDR2 FQDESV, per germline (reference sequence). CDR3 length: 13 amino acids. This CDR3 is CASGPGQRREQYF. The CDR3 nucleotides read TGTGCCAGCGGCCCGGGGCAACGAAGGGAGCAGTACTTC.

The J gene is TRBJ2-5, the V gene TRBV5-1, with D unresolved. CDR3 size: 14 residues. Germline CDR1 is SGHRS and CDR2 is YFSETQ. V was clipped by 2 bases and J by 1 base, with 9 bases between them. The DNA for the CDR3 is TGCGCCAGCAGCTTTTCGCAGGTCCAAGAGACCCAGTACTTC. It translates to CASSFSQVQETQYF. Full variable domain (remainder filled in from reference TRBV5-1 and TRBJ2-5): KAGVTQTPRYLIKTRGQQVTLSCSPISGHRSVSWYQQTPGQGLQFLFEYFSETQRNKGNFPGRFSGRQFSNSRSEMNVSTLELGDSALYLCASSFSQVQETQYFGPGTRLLVL.

In its sample, this clonotype was seen a few times. The CDR3 nucleotides are TGCAGTGCACCTAGTCCGGGACGGTCGAACACTGAAGCTTTCTTT. Translating gives CSAPSPGRSNTEAFF. The chain is built from TRBV20-1 and TRBJ1-1; D possibly corresponds to TRBD1 (5 bases). Trimming removed 6 bases at V and 1 base at J, with 18 bases between. Germline CDR1 and CDR2: DFQATT and SNEGSKA (reference sequence). The CDR3 spans 15 residues.

The rearrangement links TRBV7-2 to TRBJ2-3; TRBD1 might be the D (6 bases). The V end was cut by 5 bases, the J end by 1 base, with 13 bases between. The CDR3 is 15 residues long. From germline, CDR1 is SGHTA and CDR2 FQGNSA. The CDR3 here is CASSPDRWGTDTQYF. CDR3 coding DNA: TGTGCCAGCAGCCCAGACAGGTGGGGCACAGATACGCAGTATTTT.

This chain connects TRBV15 to TRBJ2-7, with D tentatively TRBD2 (7 bases). The length of the CDR3 is 16 residues. V was clipped by 5 bases and J by 4 bases, with 21 bases between them. Germline V gene lookup returns CDR1 LNHNV and CDR2 YYDKDF (reference sequence). In DNA form, the CDR3 reads TGTGCCACCAGCGGGGCAGGGGAAGCGGGACTTTACGAGCAGTACTTC. Protein sequence: CATSGAGEAGLYEQYF.

The CDR3 DNA sequence: TGTGCCAGTAGTGCCTATGGCACCGGGGAGCTGTTTTTT. Its protein is CASSAYGTGELFF. The J gene is TRBJ2-2, the V gene TRBV19; no firm D call. The CDR3 loop spans 13 amino acids. CDR1 and CDR2 from the germline V gene are LNHDA and SQIVND (reference sequence). V dropped 5 bases and J dropped 4 bases, with 8 bases sitting between them.

This chain links TRBV12-3 or TRBV12-4 with TRBJ2-1, with a weak D call TRBD2 (6 bases). Trimming shortened V by 5 bases and J by 8 bases, and 19 bases separated the two germline ends. CDR3 size: 15 residues. The CDR3 is CASSPSRGWGDEQFF. The CDR3 DNA reads TGTGCCAGCAGTCCCTCCCGGGGGTGGGGGGATGAGCAGTTCTTC.

Only a few counts were recorded for this clonotype. The chain is built from TRBV12-3 or TRBV12-4 and TRBJ1-2, with D unclear. The CDR3 has 17 residues. V lost 7 bases, J lost 1 base, and 22 bases lay in between. CDR3 DNA: TGTGCCAGCAAGTCCCCATCTAAAACAAATAATAACTATGGCTACACCTTC. Amino acids: CASKSPSKTNNNYGYTF.

This clonotype turned up a few times. The chain carries TRBV7-3 and TRBJ2-7; TRBD1 matches 7 bases. The J segment lost 1 base and the V segment lost 1 base, leaving 4 bases of the junction unmatched. In germline, CDR1 is SGHTA, CDR2 FQGTGA. The CDR3 extends over 15 amino acids. This chain's CDR3 is CASSLIPGQSYEQYF. CDR3 bases: TGTGCCAGCAGCTTAATCCCGGGACAGTCCTACGAGCAGTACTTC.

The chain carries TRBV7-2 and TRBJ2-7; D unresolved. V was shortened by 7 bases and J by 7 bases, with 14 bases between the two germline ends. CDR3 length: 12 residues. Per the germline V gene, CDR1 is SGHTA and CDR2 is FQGNSA. CDR3: CASTKSRGEQYF. The CDR3, as DNA: TGTGCCAGCACAAAGTCCCGAGGTGAGCAGTACTTC.

This clonotype appeared a few times. The chain carries TRBV2 and TRBJ2-1; D may be TRBD1 (5 bases). This CDR3 comprises 14 residues. Germline values: CDR1 SNHLY, CDR2 FYNNEI. V lost 7 bases and J lost 0, with 10 bases in between. In DNA, the CDR3 is TGTGCCAGCATGGGGCTAGGCTCCTACAATGAGCAGTTCTTC. This translates into CASMGLGSYNEQFF.

This clonotype was seen a single time. The genes are TRBV11-3 and TRBJ2-1, with TRBD2 matching over 8 bases. Germline lookup yields CDR1 SGHNT and CDR2 YENEEA. This CDR3 region has 15 residues. V trimming: 5 bases; J trimming: 4 bases; junction bases outside the gene matches: 7. The CDR3 protein is CASSLRIAGYNEQFF. The DNA for the CDR3 is TGTGCCAGCAGCCTCCGGATAGCGGGGTACAATGAGCAGTTCTTC.

J is TRBJ2-1 and V is TRBV7-3, with 8 nucleotides matching TRBD1. The germline V gene has CDR1 SGHTA and CDR2 FQGTGA. J lost 9 bases, V lost 1 base, and 5 bases had no gene match. The CDR3 extends over 14 amino acids. CDR3 DNA: TGTGCCAGCAGCTTAATCTCAGGGGGCGCTGAGCAGTTCTTC. Protein: CASSLISGGAEQFF.

The chain links TRBV12-5 to TRBJ2-1; either TRBD1 or TRBD2 may fit D (5 bases each). The CDR3 is made up of 14 amino acids. V lost 5 bases and J lost 8, with 16 bases in between. Per germline, CDR1 LGHNT and CDR2 FRNRAP. The CDR3 sequence is CASGPRAGMDEQFF. The DNA of the CDR3 is TGTGCTAGTGGTCCCAGGGCCGGGATGGATGAGCAGTTCTTC.